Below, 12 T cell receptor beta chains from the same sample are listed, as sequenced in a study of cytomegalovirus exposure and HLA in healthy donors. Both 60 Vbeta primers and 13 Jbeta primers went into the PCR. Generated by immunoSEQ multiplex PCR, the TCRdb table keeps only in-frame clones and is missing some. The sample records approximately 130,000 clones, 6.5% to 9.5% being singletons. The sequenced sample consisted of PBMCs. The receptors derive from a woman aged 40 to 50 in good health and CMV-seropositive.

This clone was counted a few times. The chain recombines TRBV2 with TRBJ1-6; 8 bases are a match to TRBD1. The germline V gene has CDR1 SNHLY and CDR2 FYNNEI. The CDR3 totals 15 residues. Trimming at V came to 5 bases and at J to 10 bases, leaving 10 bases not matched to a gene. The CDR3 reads CASSSFQGAQSPLHF. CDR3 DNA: TGTGCCAGCAGTAGCTTCCAGGGGGCTCAATCACCCCTCCACTTT.

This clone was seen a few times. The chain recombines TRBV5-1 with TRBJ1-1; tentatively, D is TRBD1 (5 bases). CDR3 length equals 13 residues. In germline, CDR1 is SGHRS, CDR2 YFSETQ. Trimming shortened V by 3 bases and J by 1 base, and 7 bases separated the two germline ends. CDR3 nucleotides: TGCGCCAGCAGCTCAGGGCCGAACACTGAAGCTTTCTTT. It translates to CASSSGPNTEAFF.

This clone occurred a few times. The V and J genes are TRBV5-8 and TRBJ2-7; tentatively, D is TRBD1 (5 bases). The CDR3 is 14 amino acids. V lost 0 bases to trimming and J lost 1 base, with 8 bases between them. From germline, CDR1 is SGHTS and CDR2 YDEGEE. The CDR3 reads CASSLEGISYEQYF. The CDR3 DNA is TGTGCCAGCAGCTTGGAGGGGATTTCCTACGAGCAGTACTTC. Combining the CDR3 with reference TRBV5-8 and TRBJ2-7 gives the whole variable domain EAGVTQSPTHLIKTRGQQATLRCSPISGHTSVYWYQQALGLGLQFLLWYDEGEERNRGNFPPRFSGRQFPNYSSELNVNALELEDSALYLCASSLEGISYEQYFGPGTRLTVT.

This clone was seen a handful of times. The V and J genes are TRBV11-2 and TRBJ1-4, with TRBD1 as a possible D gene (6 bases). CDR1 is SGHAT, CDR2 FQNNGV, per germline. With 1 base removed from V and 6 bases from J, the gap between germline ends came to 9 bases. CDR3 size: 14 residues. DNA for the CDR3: TGTGCCAGCAGCTTAGCAGGGGAACATGAAAAACTGTTTTTT. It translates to CASSLAGEHEKLFF. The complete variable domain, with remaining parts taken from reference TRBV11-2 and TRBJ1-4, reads EAGVAQSPRYKIIEKRQSVAFWCNPISGHATLYWYQQILGQGPKLLIQFQNNGVVDDSQLPKDRFSAERLKGVDSTLKIQPAKLEDSAVYLCASSLAGEHEKLFFGSGTQLSVL.

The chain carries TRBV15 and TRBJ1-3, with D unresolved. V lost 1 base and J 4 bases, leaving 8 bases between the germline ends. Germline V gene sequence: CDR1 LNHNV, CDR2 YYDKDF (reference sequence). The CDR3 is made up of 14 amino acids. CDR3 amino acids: CATSRGTEGNTIYF. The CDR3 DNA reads TGTGCCACCAGCAGAGGCACAGAAGGAAACACCATATATTTT.

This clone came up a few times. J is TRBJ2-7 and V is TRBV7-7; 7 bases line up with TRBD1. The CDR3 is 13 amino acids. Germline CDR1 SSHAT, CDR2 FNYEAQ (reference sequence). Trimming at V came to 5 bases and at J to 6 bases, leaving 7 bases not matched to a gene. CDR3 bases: TGTGCCAGCAGCCGGACAGGCCAGGGCGAGCAGTACTTC. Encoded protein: CASSRTGQGEQYF.

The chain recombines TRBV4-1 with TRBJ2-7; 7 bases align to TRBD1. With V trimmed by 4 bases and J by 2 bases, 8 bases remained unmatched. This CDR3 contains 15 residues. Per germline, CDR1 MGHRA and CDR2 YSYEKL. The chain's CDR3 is CASSPRQGSAYEQYF. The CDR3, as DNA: TGCGCCAGCAGCCCTCGACAGGGTTCGGCCTACGAGCAGTACTTC.

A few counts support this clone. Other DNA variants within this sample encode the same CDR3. The CDR3 loop reads CASSTGQGRNEKLFF. CDR3 in DNA: TGCGCCAGCAGCACCGGACAGGGAAGGAATGAAAAACTGTTTTTT. V usage is TRBV5-1 and J usage is TRBJ1-4; 8 nucleotides agree with TRBD1. The CDR3 is 15 amino acids. Germline assignment: CDR1 SGHRS and CDR2 YFSETQ. J was trimmed by 5 bases and V by 4 bases; bases with no gene match: 7. The full variable domain, with the rest looked up from reference TRBV5-1 and TRBJ1-4, is KAGVTQTPRYLIKTRGQQVTLSCSPISGHRSVSWYQQTPGQGLQFLFEYFSETQRNKGNFPGRFSGRQFSNSRSEMNVSTLELGDSALYLCASSTGQGRNEKLFFGSGTQLSVL.

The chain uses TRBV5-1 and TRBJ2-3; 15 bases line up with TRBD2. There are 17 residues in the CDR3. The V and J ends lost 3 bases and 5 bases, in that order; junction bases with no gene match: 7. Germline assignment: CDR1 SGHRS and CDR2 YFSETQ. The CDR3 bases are TGCGCCAGCAGCTCCCGGACTAGCGGGGGGGCCGGAGATACGCAGTATTTT. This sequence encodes CASSSRTSGGAGDTQYF.

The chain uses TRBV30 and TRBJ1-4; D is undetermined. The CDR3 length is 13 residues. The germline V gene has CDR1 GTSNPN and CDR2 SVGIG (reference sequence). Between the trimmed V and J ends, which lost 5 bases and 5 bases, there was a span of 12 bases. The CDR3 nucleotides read TGTGCCTGGGCCCGGACTGGAAATGAAAAACTGTTTTTT. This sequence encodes CAWARTGNEKLFF.

CDR3 in DNA: TGTGCCAGCACTCGAACCTTGGGAGGCAATCAGCCCCAGCATTTT. Translation gives CASTRTLGGNQPQHF. The chain has TRBV2 and TRBJ1-5; D ambiguous. The V end lost 7 bases, the J end lost 2 bases, and 15 bases lay between the germline ends. The CDR3 loop spans 15 amino acids. The germline CDR1 and CDR2 sequences are SNHLY and FYNNEI.

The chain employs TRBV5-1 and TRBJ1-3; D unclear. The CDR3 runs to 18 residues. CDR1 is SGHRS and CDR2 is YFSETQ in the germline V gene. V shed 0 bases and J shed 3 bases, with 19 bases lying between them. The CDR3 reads CASSLGLPRRVVGNTIYF. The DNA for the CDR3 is TGCGCCAGCAGCTTGGGATTGCCGAGACGGGTAGTTGGAAACACCATATATTTT.